One and the same sample provided the 30 T cell receptor beta chains below, sequenced in a study of blood T cell repertoires in COVID-19. Assay used: immunoSEQ multiplex PCR; TCRdb lists only in-frame clones, some missing. The sample yields some 370,000 clones, around 90% seen once. The source material was peripheral blood. These receptor sequences come from a man between 18 and 35 years old with active or convalescent COVID-19.

The CDR3 coding sequence is TGTGCCAGCAGCGTAGATACAGATACGCAGTATTTT. Translation gives CASSVDTDTQYF. The chain uses TRBV5-6 and TRBJ2-3; D gene unclear. The CDR3 runs 12 residues. Germline CDR1 and CDR2: SGHDT and YYEEEE. V was pared by 4 bases and J by 3 bases, with 6 bases between. Full variable domain (rest looked up from reference TRBV5-6 and TRBJ2-3): DAGVTQSPTHLIKTRGQQVTLRCSPKSGHDTVSWYQQALGQGPQFIFQYYEEEERQRGNFPDRFSGHQFPNYSSELNVNALLLGDSALYLCASSVDTDTQYFGPGTRLTVL.

There are many counts of this clone. The chain links TRBV27 to TRBJ1-4, with D tentatively TRBD1 (5 bases). The length of the CDR3 is 15 residues. V dropped 2 bases and J dropped 8 bases, with 15 bases sitting between them. Germline values: CDR1 MNHEY, CDR2 SMNVEV (reference sequence). This CDR3 reads CASSLRRGYLEKLFF. CDR3 in DNA: TGTGCCAGCAGTTTACGGAGGGGCTATCTGGAAAAACTGTTTTTT.

The chain recombines TRBV12-3 or TRBV12-4 with TRBJ2-7, with a weak D call TRBD2 (5 bases). Trimming cost V 7 bases and J 3 bases, with 13 bases left between them. CDR3 length equals 13 residues. The CDR3 nucleotides read TGTGCCAGCACTCTCGGGGTCGACTACGAGCAGTACTTC. Encoded protein: CASTLGVDYEQYF.

CDR3 in amino acids: CASSLWSVTEAFF. The CDR3 DNA follows: TGTGCCAGCAGTTTATGGTCGGTTACTGAAGCTTTCTTT. The chain carries TRBV27 and TRBJ1-1; D not resolved. Germline V gene sequence: CDR1 MNHEY, CDR2 SMNVEV (reference sequence). V dropped 1 base and J dropped 5 bases, with 8 bases sitting between them. The CDR3 has 13 amino acids.

This rearrangement joins TRBV6-6 to TRBJ2-7; 11 positions agree with TRBD1. Germline assignment: CDR1 MNHNY and CDR2 SVGAGI (reference sequence). The CDR3 contains 16 residues. The ends lost 5 bases at V and 3 bases at J; junction bases unmatched: 9. The CDR3 DNA reads TGTGCCAGCAGTCGAGGGGACAGGGGGAACGTCTACGAGCAGTACTTC. It translates to CASSRGDRGNVYEQYF.

The J gene is TRBJ2-4, the V gene TRBV4-1, with a weak D call TRBD1 (6 bases). With 1 base removed from V and 8 bases from J, the gap between germline ends came to 9 bases. Germline loops: CDR1 MGHRA, CDR2 YSYEKL. This CDR3 has 13 residues. The CDR3: CASSQGGQYIQYF. The DNA for the CDR3 is TGCGCCAGCAGCCAAGGGGGGCAATACATTCAGTACTTC.

The V call is TRBV27, the J call TRBJ1-2; no definite D call. The germline CDR1 and CDR2 sequences are MNHEY and SMNVEV (reference sequence). CDR3 length: 19 amino acids. Trimming pared 1 base from V and 1 base from J, leaving 22 bases between. The CDR3 reads CASSLYPPFRARDNYGYTF. CDR3 bases: TGTGCCAGCAGTTTATACCCCCCTTTTAGAGCAAGAGATAACTATGGCTACACCTTC.

V usage is TRBV7-2 and J usage is TRBJ1-2; 9 bases are a match to TRBD1. The ends lost 0 bases at V and 5 bases at J; junction bases unmatched: 7. CDR3 length: 16 amino acids. CDR1 is SGHTA, CDR2 FQGNSA, per germline. The CDR3 DNA sequence: TGTGCCAGCAGCTTAGCGTCCGGGACAGGGACATATGGCTACACCTTC. Translated: CASSLASGTGTYGYTF.

On this clone: The same CDR3 also results from other DNA sequences found in this sample. The chain has TRBV7-3 and TRBJ2-1, with 9 nucleotides matching TRBD2. The CDR3 contains 15 residues. The V and J ends lost 3 bases and 1 base, in that order; junction bases with no gene match: 1. In germline, CDR1 is SGHTA, CDR2 FQGTGA. The CDR3 protein is CASSFSGGSYNEQFF. In DNA form, the CDR3 reads TGTGCCAGCAGCTTTAGCGGGGGATCCTACAATGAGCAGTTCTTC. The variable domain in full, with the rest retrieved from reference TRBV7-3 and TRBJ2-1, is GAGVSQTPSNKVTEKGKYVELRCDPISGHTALYWYRQSLGQGPEFLIYFQGTGAADDSGLPNDRFFAVRPEGSVSTLKIQRTERGDSAVYLCASSFSGGSYNEQFFGPGTRLTVL.

Worth noting for this clone: The same CDR3 is also encoded by other DNA sequences in this sample. The chain has TRBV28 and TRBJ2-7; TRBD1 might be the D (5 bases). Trimming took 2 bases from V and 3 from J, leaving 8 bases between them. The germline gives CDR1 MDHEN, CDR2 SYDVKM. The CDR3 has 13 residues. In nucleotides, the CDR3 is TGTGCCAGCAGTTTAACCGACAGCTACGAGCAGTACTTC. Translating it yields CASSLTDSYEQYF.

This sequence joins TRBV4-3 and TRBJ1-3; 9 nucleotides match TRBD1. The CDR3 runs to 17 residues. Germline values: CDR1 LGHNA, CDR2 YSLEER. J gave up 2 bases and V 3 bases, and 8 bases lay outside the gene matches. This chain's CDR3 is CASSQIPGQGAGNTIYF. The CDR3 bases are TGCGCCAGCAGCCAGATTCCGGGACAGGGAGCTGGAAACACCATATATTTT.

In its sample, this clone was seen once. The chain is built from TRBV15 and TRBJ1-5; tentatively, D is TRBD1 (5 bases). This CDR3 is built from 12 residues. V was pared by 6 bases and J by 10 bases, with 13 bases between. CDR1 and CDR2 (germline): LNHNV, YYDKDF (reference sequence). The CDR3 nucleotides read TGTGCCACCAGGCCGGACCAGGGACCCCAGCATTTT. It encodes CATRPDQGPQHF.

V usage is TRBV19 and J usage is TRBJ1-2; 9 nucleotides match TRBD1. This CDR3 region has 15 residues. The germline V gene has CDR1 LNHDA and CDR2 SQIVND (reference sequence). The trim removed 3 bases at V and 0 bases at J, leaving 2 bases unmatched. Here the CDR3 DNA reads TGTGCCAGTAGTATTCGACAGGGGGCTAACTATGGCTACACCTTC. Amino acids: CASSIRQGANYGYTF.

This clone was counted a single time. This chain uses TRBV5-1 with TRBJ2-3, with unresolved D. CDR3 length equals 11 residues. Germline V gene lookup returns CDR1 SGHRS and CDR2 YFSETQ. Deletions cut 4 bases from V and 3 bases from J, with 3 bases between. CDR3 in DNA: TGCGCCAGCAGCCAGACAGATACGCAGTATTTT. Translated, it gives CASSQTDTQYF.

This clone was recorded only once. The J gene is TRBJ1-1, the V gene TRBV9; no firm D call. The CDR3 contains 14 residues. Germline lookup yields CDR1 SGDLS and CDR2 YYNGEE. V was clipped by 0 bases and J by 0 bases, with 6 bases between them. The chain's CDR3 is CASSVATVNTEAFF. Here the CDR3 DNA reads TGTGCCAGCAGCGTAGCTACAGTGAACACTGAAGCTTTCTTT.

The chain combines TRBV6-2 or TRBV6-3 with TRBJ2-7; 12 bases agree with TRBD2. CDR3 length: 17 residues. CDR1 and CDR2 from the germline V gene are MNHEY and SVGEGT. V trimming: 3 bases; J trimming: 0 bases; junction bases outside the gene matches: 6. CDR3 in amino acids: CASSYPGTSGFSYEQYF. In nucleotides, the CDR3 is TGTGCCAGCAGTTATCCCGGGACTAGCGGGTTCTCCTACGAGCAGTACTTC.

V is TRBV13 and J is TRBJ1-1; 7 bases align to TRBD1. This CDR3 comprises 16 residues. V shed 1 base, J shed 3 bases, and the junction held 8 bases outside the gene matches. Per germline, CDR1 PRHDT and CDR2 FYEKMQ (reference sequence). DNA for the CDR3: TGTGCCAGCAGCTTAGAGACAGGGCCCTTGGACACTGAAGCTTTCTTT. Amino acid sequence: CASSLETGPLDTEAFF.

The chain carries TRBV10-3 and TRBJ2-1, with 10 bases that match TRBD2. Losses at the gene ends were 3 bases for V and 4 bases for J; bases not matched to a gene: 12. This CDR3 is built from 18 residues. Germline V gene data show CDR1 as ENHRY and CDR2 as SYGVKD. CDR3 sequence: CAISEPGLAIGVYNEQFF. As DNA, the CDR3 is TGTGCCATCAGTGAACCGGGACTAGCGATTGGTGTGTACAATGAGCAGTTCTTC.

V usage is TRBV6-1 and J usage is TRBJ2-7; D remains ambiguous. V lost 1 base to trimming and J lost 3 bases, with 13 bases between them. Germline V CDR1 and CDR2: MNHNS, SASEGT. The CDR3 length is 15 residues. DNA for the CDR3: TGTGCCAGCAGTGAAGACAAGTACCCGCACTACGAGCAGTACTTC. Its protein product is CASSEDKYPHYEQYF.

The genes are TRBV5-6 and TRBJ2-3; 13 positions match TRBD2. Losses at the gene ends were 4 bases for V and 6 bases for J; bases not matched to a gene: 11. The CDR3 runs to 17 residues. Germline V gives CDR1 SGHDT, CDR2 YYEEEE. The CDR3 DNA reads as TGTGCCAGCAGCCCAAAGAGACTAGCGGGAGGTGGGGATACGCAGTATTTT. Its translation: CASSPKRLAGGGDTQYF. The full variable domain, rest sourced from reference TRBV5-6 and TRBJ2-3, is DAGVTQSPTHLIKTRGQQVTLRCSPKSGHDTVSWYQQALGQGPQFIFQYYEEEERQRGNFPDRFSGHQFPNYSSELNVNALLLGDSALYLCASSPKRLAGGGDTQYFGPGTRLTVL.

The chain employs TRBV11-2 and TRBJ1-5; unclear D gene. Germline CDR1 is SGHAT and CDR2 is FQNNGV. This CDR3 is built from 14 residues. V lost 3 bases and J lost 4, with 10 bases in between. CDR3 coding DNA: TGTGCCAGCAGCTTTGATAGGACTAATCAGCCCCAGCATTTT. Its protein product is CASSFDRTNQPQHF.

The chain joins TRBV5-1 to TRBJ1-4; the D gene is possibly TRBD1 (5 bases). V lost 1 base, J lost 8 bases, and 12 bases lay in between. From germline, CDR1 is SGHRS and CDR2 YFSETQ. This CDR3 comprises 14 residues. Here the CDR3 reads CASSLRAGNEKLFF. The CDR3 coding sequence is TGCGCCAGCAGCTTGAGGGCAGGGAACGAAAAACTGTTTTTT.

Only one count was recorded for this clone. The V call is TRBV27, the J call TRBJ2-5, with 10 bases aligning to TRBD2. J gave up 1 base and V 6 bases, and 8 bases lay outside the gene matches. The CDR3 is 16 residues long. Germline V gene data show CDR1 as MNHEY and CDR2 as SMNVEV (reference sequence). The CDR3 sequence is CASRSLLAGAQETQYF. CDR3 DNA sequence: TGTGCCAGCAGAAGTCTCCTAGCGGGAGCCCAAGAGACCCAGTACTTC.

The chain links TRBV30 to TRBJ1-2, with D perhaps matching TRBD1 (5 bases). Germline-derived CDR1 and CDR2 are GTSNPN and SVGIG (reference sequence). This CDR3 spans 13 amino acids. The ends were cut back, 0 bases at V and 8 bases at J, with 13 bases in the middle. CDR3 region: CAWSVGGASGYTF. The CDR3 DNA is TGTGCCTGGAGTGTTGGAGGGGCTAGCGGCTACACCTTC.

The chain couples TRBV6-5 to TRBJ1-3, with TRBD1 matching over 8 bases. Looked up from germline, CDR1 is MNHEY and CDR2 is SVGAGI. The V gene end was trimmed by 5 bases and the J gene end by 3 bases; junction bases not matched to a gene: 6. CDR3 length: 15 residues. This chain's CDR3 is CASSMTGVLGNTIYF. In DNA, the CDR3 is TGTGCCAGCAGTATGACAGGGGTCCTTGGAAACACCATATATTTT.

The chain employs TRBV2 and TRBJ1-5, with D perhaps TRBD1 (5 bases). CDR3 size: 14 residues. CDR1 is SNHLY, CDR2 FYNNEI, per germline. Trimming removed 8 bases at V and 4 bases at J, with 15 bases between. CDR3 in amino acids: CASWGGRANQPQHF. In DNA form, the CDR3 reads TGTGCCAGCTGGGGTGGCAGGGCAAATCAGCCCCAGCATTTT. The complete variable domain, with remaining parts taken from reference TRBV2 and TRBJ1-5, reads EPEVTQTPSHQVTQMGQEVILRCVPISNHLYFYWYRQILGQKVEFLVSFYNNEISEKSEIFDDQFSVERPDGSNFTLKIRSTKLEDSAMYFCASWGGRANQPQHFGDGTRLSIL.

The CDR3 is CASSPADRRDVFEQYF. In DNA, the CDR3 is TGTGCCAGCAGTCCCGCCGACCGGCGGGATGTGTTCGAGCAGTACTTC. The gene calls are TRBV28 and TRBJ2-7, with D possibly being TRBD2 (6 bases). Germline CDR1 is MDHEN and CDR2 is SYDVKM. This CDR3 has 16 amino acids. V was clipped by 5 bases and J by 6 bases, with 23 bases between them.

The chain uses TRBV12-3 or TRBV12-4 and TRBJ2-1; 7 bases line up with TRBD2. The CDR3 covers 12 residues. V gave up 2 bases and J gave up 11 bases; unmatched junction bases: 3. In DNA form, the CDR3 reads TGTGCCAGCAGTTTAAGACTAGCACAGCAGTTCTTC. Translation gives CASSLRLAQQFF.

The V and J genes are TRBV27 and TRBJ2-7, with 8 bases lining up with TRBD1. The CDR3 covers 13 residues. The V segment lost 2 bases and the J segment 5 bases; nucleotides outside the gene matches: 2. Germline values: CDR1 MNHEY, CDR2 SMNVEV (reference sequence). CDR3 sequence (DNA): TGTGCCAGCAGTTTAGGACAGGGCCACGAGCAGTACTTC. Translation gives CASSLGQGHEQYF.

The chain is built from TRBV6-1 and TRBJ1-1, with D possibly being TRBD1 (5 bases). CDR1 is MNHNS, CDR2 SASEGT, per germline. This CDR3 has 14 amino acids. V lost 5 bases and J 0 bases, leaving 10 bases between the germline ends. Written as DNA, the CDR3 is TGTGCCAGCAGTCCCGGGGGTCTGAACACTGAAGCTTTCTTT. Protein: CASSPGGLNTEAFF.